This T cell receptor (beta chain) was identified in a study of blood T cell repertoires in COVID-19. On the study more broadly: From the United States, Italy and Spain came samples of acute and convalescent COVID-19. From T cells, B-cell-depleted T cells, or PBMCs came the material, which was cDNA or gDNA.

Trimming removed 10 bases from V and 5 bases from J; junction bases left unmatched: 6. This CDR3 has 14 residues. Per germline, CDR1 MNHEY and CDR2 SVGAGI. In the source study's methods: From reference gene primer amplification, estimates of nucleated cell counts were derived. TCRdb's table, derived via immunoSEQ multiplex PCR, lists solely in-frame clones and lacks some. V, J and clone size derive from that table, while D and trimming were established from the DNA sequence. The repertoire has a few hundred thousand clones, about 82% of them found once; the top ten carry around 1.6%. This sequence joins TRBV6-5 and TRBJ2-7, with TRBD2 matching 15 bases. Sequencing was performed on peripheral blood. The TCR comes from a woman between 45 and 65 years old with acute or convalescent COVID-19. The CDR3 is CATTGTSGRNEQYF. Here the CDR3 DNA reads TGTGCCACCACCGGGACTAGCGGGAGGAACGAGCAGTACTTC.